This T cell receptor beta chain originates from a study of control samples from healthy donors and cancer patients. Germline V gives CDR1 SQVTM, CDR2 ANQGSEA. V gave up 1 base and J gave up 8 bases; unmatched junction bases: 9. This CDR3 has 14 amino acids. Produced via immunoSEQ multiplex PCR; TCRdb's table is partial and in-frame only. This table has approximately 180,000 clones, 94% appearing once. This chain connects TRBV29-1 to TRBJ1-2; 8 bases fit TRBD1. This TCR came from a woman aged 18-29 years in good health. Sequences were obtained from blood. DNA of the CDR3: TGCAGCGTTGAAGGGCAGGGGGCTTCAGGAGGCTACACCTTC. This gives the protein CSVEGQGASGGYTF. The full variable domain, with the rest looked up from reference TRBV29-1 and TRBJ1-2, is SAVISQKPSRDICQRGTSLTIQCQVDSQVTMMFWYRQQPGQSLTLIATANQGSEATYESGFVIDKFPISRPNLTFSTLTVSNMSPEDSSIYLCSVEGQGASGGYTFGSGTRLTVV.